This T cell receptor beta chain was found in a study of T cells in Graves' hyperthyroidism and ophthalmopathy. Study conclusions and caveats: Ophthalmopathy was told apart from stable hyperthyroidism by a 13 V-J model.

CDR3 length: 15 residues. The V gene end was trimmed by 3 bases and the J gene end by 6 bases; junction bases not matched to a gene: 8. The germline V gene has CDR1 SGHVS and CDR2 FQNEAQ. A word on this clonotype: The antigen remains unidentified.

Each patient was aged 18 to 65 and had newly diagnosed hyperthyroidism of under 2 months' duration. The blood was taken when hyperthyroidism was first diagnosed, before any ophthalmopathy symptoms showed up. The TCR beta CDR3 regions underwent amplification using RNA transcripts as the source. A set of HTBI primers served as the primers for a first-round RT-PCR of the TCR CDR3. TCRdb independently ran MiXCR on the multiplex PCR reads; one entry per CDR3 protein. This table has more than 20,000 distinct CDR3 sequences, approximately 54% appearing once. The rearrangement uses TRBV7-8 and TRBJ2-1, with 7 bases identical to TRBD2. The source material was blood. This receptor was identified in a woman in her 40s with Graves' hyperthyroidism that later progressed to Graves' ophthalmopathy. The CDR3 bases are TGTGCCAGCAGCTTTGCGGGGGTCGTTGGCAATGAGCAGTTCTTC. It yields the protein CASSFAGVVGNEQFF.